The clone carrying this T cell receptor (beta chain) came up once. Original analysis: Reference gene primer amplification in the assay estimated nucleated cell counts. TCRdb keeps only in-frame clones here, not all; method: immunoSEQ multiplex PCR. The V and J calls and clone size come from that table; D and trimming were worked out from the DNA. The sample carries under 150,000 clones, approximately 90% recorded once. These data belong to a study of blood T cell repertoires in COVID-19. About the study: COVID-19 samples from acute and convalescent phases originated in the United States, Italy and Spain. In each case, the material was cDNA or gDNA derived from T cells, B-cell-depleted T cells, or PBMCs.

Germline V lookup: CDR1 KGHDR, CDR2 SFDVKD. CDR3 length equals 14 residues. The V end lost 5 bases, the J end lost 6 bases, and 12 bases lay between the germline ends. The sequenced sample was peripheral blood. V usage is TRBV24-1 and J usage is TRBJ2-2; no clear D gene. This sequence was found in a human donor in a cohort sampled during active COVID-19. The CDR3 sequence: CATSAALNPGELFF. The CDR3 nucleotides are TGTGCCACCAGTGCGGCACTAAACCCCGGGGAGCTGTTTTTT.